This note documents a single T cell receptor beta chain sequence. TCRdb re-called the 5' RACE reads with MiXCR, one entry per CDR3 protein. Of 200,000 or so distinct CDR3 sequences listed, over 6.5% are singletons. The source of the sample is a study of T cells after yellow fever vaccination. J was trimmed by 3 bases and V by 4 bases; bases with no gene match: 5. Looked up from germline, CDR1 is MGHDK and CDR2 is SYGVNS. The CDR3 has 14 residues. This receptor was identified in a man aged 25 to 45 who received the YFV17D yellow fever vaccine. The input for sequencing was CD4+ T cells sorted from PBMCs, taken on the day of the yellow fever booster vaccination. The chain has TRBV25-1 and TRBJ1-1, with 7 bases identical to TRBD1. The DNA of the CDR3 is TGTGCCAGCAGTGCACAGGGGCAACACACTGAAGCTTTCTTT. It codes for CASSAQGQHTEAFF.